Listed here are 4 T cell receptor beta chains from one sample, sequenced in a study of breast tumors, draining lymph nodes, adjacent tissues. The lymph nodes were axillary draining lymph nodes from breast cancer patients. TCRdb passed the multiplex PCR reads through MiXCR, listing each CDR3 protein once. The repertoire holds 83,000 or so distinct CDR3 sequences, with roughly 19% as singletons. Material: axillary lymph node tissue. The receptors originated from a female donor with breast cancer. Some clones in this sample may be carry-over from other donors' samples.

On this clonotype: The CDR3 does not close with the conserved phenylalanine or tryptophan, likely indicating a read error. The chain combines TRBV5-1 with TRBJ2-7; D may correspond to TRBD1 or TRBD2 (6 bases each). This CDR3 region has 15 residues. The V gene lost 4 bases and the J gene lost 0 bases, with 14 bases spanning the gap. Germline V gene lookup returns CDR1 SGHRS and CDR2 YFSETQ. The CDR3 region is CASSLGGSHSYEQYL. CDR3 nucleotides: TGCGCCAGCAGCCTAGGGGGGAGTCACTCCTACGAGCAGTACCTC.

This clonotype has at least ten counts. The J gene is TRBJ2-5, the V gene TRBV4-3; no reliable D call. CDR3 size: 14 residues. V was clipped by 1 base and J by 1 base, with 7 bases between them. Germline loops: CDR1 LGHNA, CDR2 YSLEER. CDR3 loop: CASSQAPGQETQYF. The CDR3 DNA reads as TGCGCCAGCAGCCAAGCCCCGGGCCAAGAGACCCAGTACTTC.

The V gene is TRBV9, the J gene TRBJ2-1; D remains unclear. V was cut by 0 bases and J by 4 bases, with 14 bases left in between. The CDR3 runs to 16 residues. Germline V lookup: CDR1 SGDLS, CDR2 YYNGEE. The CDR3 DNA follows: TGTGCCAGCAGCGTAGTTGGGGATTCAAATTACAATGAGCAGTTCTTC. Translating gives CASSVVGDSNYNEQFF.

This clonotype was detected many times. The rearrangement links TRBV6-5 to TRBJ1-3; D is ambiguous. V lost 6 bases, J lost 4 bases, and 10 bases lay in between. Per germline, CDR1 MNHEY and CDR2 SVGAGI. The CDR3 runs to 13 residues. The CDR3 bases are TGTGCCAGCAGCACCCGGATCGGAAACACCATATATTTT. It yields the protein CASSTRIGNTIYF.